This TCR beta chain stems from a study of tumor-infiltrating lymphocytes in oesophageal squamous cell carcinoma. The germline V gene has CDR1 SGHVS and CDR2 FNYEAQ. The CDR3 is 12 amino acids. Each CDR3 protein gets one entry after TCRdb re-called the PCR reads with MiXCR. The data contain 9,000 or so distinct CDR3 sequences, 60% to 75% of them seen just once; the ten biggest clones take up around 33%. This clonotype has a single count. Sequenced input: esophageal tumor tissue. The TCR comes from a female donor with esophageal squamous cell carcinoma. The V and J genes are TRBV7-6 and TRBJ2-3, with unresolved D. The J call may be in error: the DNA end matches TRBJ1-2 better. CDR3 bases: TGTGCCAGCAGCTTAGAAAACTATGGCTACACCTTC. Amino acids: CASSLENYGYTF.